The clone carrying this T cell receptor (beta chain) was counted ten times or more. No antigen is known for it. The sample comes from a study of T cell repertoires in cytomegalovirus infection. Study details: Indicated by public TCR beta signatures were CMV infection and matching HLA type. Study-level results: What dominated the ex vivo response were HLA-C-restricted CMV-specific TCR beta clonotypes. Pooled public TCR beta family frequency picked out CMV carriers with the relevant HLA.

V dropped 2 bases and J dropped 5 bases, with 11 bases sitting between them. Per germline, CDR1 MDHEN and CDR2 SYDVKM. This CDR3 has 14 residues. From the reads, TCRdb called clonotypes with MiXCR, one entry per CDR3 protein. Of 210,000 or so distinct CDR3 sequences in the sample, roughly 6.5% were seen once. This TCR came from a human donor in good health (CMV status not recorded). Some clones in this sample may be carry-over from other donors' samples. This chain connects TRBV28 to TRBJ2-3; D tentatively fits TRBD1 or TRBD2 (6 bases each). The sample consisted of PBMCs. CDR3 coding DNA: TGTGCCAGCAGTTTACTGGGGGGCCTAGATACGCAGTATTTT. Translation gives CASSLLGGLDTQYF.